The 27 T cell receptor beta chains given below trace back to one sample, sequenced in a study of T cell repertoires in cytomegalovirus infection. TCRdb independently ran MiXCR on the reads; one entry per CDR3 protein. The sample has fewer than 200,000 distinct CDR3 sequences, about 21% seen once; the top ten hold approximately 3%. Input material: PBMCs. These receptors all come from a human donor in good health (CMV status not recorded). Some clones in this sample may be carry-over from other donors' samples.

The table lists this clonotype with many counts. V usage is TRBV5-4 and J usage is TRBJ2-3; 11 nucleotides line up with TRBD2. The CDR3 has 16 residues. Germline V gene data show CDR1 as SGHNT and CDR2 as YYREEE (reference sequence). The junction had 14 bases not matched to a gene; V was cut back by 3 bases and J by 11 bases. The CDR3 reads CASSSPGTSGSEGQYF. CDR3 DNA: TGTGCCAGCAGCTCCCCAGGGACTAGCGGATCCGAGGGGCAGTATTTT.

This chain joins TRBV28 and TRBJ1-1; TRBD1 aligns across 7 bases. Trimming cost V 5 bases and J 0 bases; bases outside gene matches: 15. The CDR3 is 18 amino acids. CDR1 and CDR2 from the germline V gene are MDHEN and SYDVKM. The CDR3 bases are TGTGCCAGCAGTCCGCTGACAGGGTTGGCCTACATGAACACTGAAGCTTTCTTT. Its protein product is CASSPLTGLAYMNTEAFF.

V and J are TRBV28 and TRBJ2-3, with a possible D match to TRBD2 (5 bases). Trimming cost V 7 bases and J 6 bases, with 23 bases left between them. The CDR3 length is 16 residues. Germline CDR1 reads MDHEN; CDR2 reads SYDVKM. In DNA form, the CDR3 reads TGTGCCAGCACCACCCTAGGAGCGGTAGAACTGGATACGCAGTATTTT. The encoded protein is CASTTLGAVELDTQYF.

The gene calls are TRBV5-1 and TRBJ2-1; 7 bases agree with TRBD2. V shed 4 bases and J 5 bases; nucleotides not matched to a gene: 9. Germline values: CDR1 SGHRS, CDR2 YFSETQ. There are 15 residues in the CDR3. The CDR3 loop is CASSPWGTNNNEQFF. CDR3 nucleotide sequence: TGCGCCAGCAGCCCGTGGGGGACTAACAACAATGAGCAGTTCTTC. Based on the CDR3 plus reference TRBV5-1 and TRBJ2-1, the full variable domain is KAGVTQTPRYLIKTRGQQVTLSCSPISGHRSVSWYQQTPGQGLQFLFEYFSETQRNKGNFPGRFSGRQFSNSRSEMNVSTLELGDSALYLCASSPWGTNNNEQFFGPGTRLTVL.

This clonotype was recorded only once. The chain employs TRBV12-3 or TRBV12-4 and TRBJ2-3; D unresolved. Trimming cost V 3 bases and J 5 bases, with 6 bases left between them. The CDR3 totals 12 residues. The CDR3 nucleotides read TGTGCCAGCAGTTTCTACGGAGATACGCAGTATTTT. Amino acids: CASSFYGDTQYF.

A few counts support this clonotype. V is TRBV12-3 or TRBV12-4 and J is TRBJ2-1; D gene ambiguous. CDR3 length: 14 residues. V was trimmed by 1 base and J by 8 bases, leaving 12 bases between them. In nucleotides, the CDR3 is TGTGCCAGCAGTTTAGGCCCTCCACCCTATGAGCAGTTCTTC. It translates to CASSLGPPPYEQFF.

This clonotype was seen repeatedly, ten times or more. The rearrangement links TRBV6-6 to TRBJ1-1, with 7 bases identical to TRBD1. The CDR3 runs 14 residues. Germline CDR1 and CDR2: MNHNY and SVGAGI (reference sequence). The J segment lost 0 bases and the V segment lost 6 bases, leaving 4 bases of the junction unmatched. The CDR3, as DNA: TGTGCCAGCAGCGACAGGGTTTTGAACACTGAAGCTTTCTTT. Translation gives CASSDRVLNTEAFF.

Only a few counts were recorded for this clonotype. The CDR3 coding sequence is TGCGCCAGCAGCACGCAGTTCGGGGTTCCCAATTCACCCCTCCACTTT. Translation gives CASSTQFGVPNSPLHF. The chain carries TRBV4-1 and TRBJ1-6; D gene uncertain. Germline values: CDR1 MGHRA, CDR2 YSYEKL. Trimming left V 5 bases short and J 7 bases short, with 18 bases between. This CDR3 region has 16 residues.

This clonotype has a handful of counts. This chain links TRBV7-9 with TRBJ2-7; maybe TRBD1 (7 bases). Germline CDR1 is SEHNR and CDR2 is FQNEAQ (reference sequence). The CDR3 runs to 14 residues. V lost 10 bases and J lost 0, with 16 bases in between. CDR3 amino acids: CATGGQKFSYEQYF. The CDR3 nucleotides read TGTGCCACCGGGGGACAGAAGTTCTCCTACGAGCAGTACTTC.

This clonotype has more than one count but fewer than ten. The chain employs TRBV20-1 and TRBJ2-1; tentatively, D is TRBD2 (6 bases). CDR3 size: 14 residues. The V end lost 6 bases, the J end lost 6 bases, and 18 bases lay between the germline ends. In germline, CDR1 is DFQATT, CDR2 SNEGSKA (reference sequence). The CDR3 region has the DNA TGCAGTGCCCCGTCCTGGGACTCGCCCAATGAGCAGTTCTTC. Translation: CSAPSWDSPNEQFF.

The chain combines TRBV20-1 with TRBJ1-3; D is unclear. The germline CDR1 and CDR2 sequences are DFQATT and SNEGSKA (reference sequence). This CDR3 contains 14 residues. The V gene lost 1 base and the J gene lost 2 bases, with 9 bases spanning the gap. In DNA form, the CDR3 reads TGCAGTGCTAGAGGTGATACTACTGGAAACACCATATATTTT. Amino acid sequence: CSARGDTTGNTIYF.

This clonotype was observed a few times. The chain combines TRBV7-8 with TRBJ2-1, with D uncertain. CDR3 length: 13 residues. The germline V gene encodes CDR1 SGHVS and CDR2 FQNEAQ. V was trimmed by 2 bases and J by 6 bases, leaving 8 bases between them. CDR3 sequence (DNA): TGTGCCAGCAGCTTAAAGGGTTCCAATGAGCAGTTCTTC. It encodes CASSLKGSNEQFF.

This clonotype was observed a few times. The V gene is TRBV12-3 or TRBV12-4, the J gene TRBJ2-3, with TRBD1 matching 11 bases. The junction had 5 bases not matched to a gene; V was cut back by 3 bases and J by 6 bases. The CDR3 is 15 residues long. The CDR3 region is CASSFGQGAYDTQYF. CDR3 nucleotides: TGTGCCAGCAGTTTCGGACAGGGGGCATATGATACGCAGTATTTT.

The CDR3 DNA reads as TGCAGTGCTAGAGGAACAGGTCTCAGAGCCTCCTACGAGCAGTACTTC. This encodes CSARGTGLRASYEQYF. The chain is built from TRBV20-1 and TRBJ2-7; TRBD1 is a possible D gene (5 bases). Trimming removed 1 base from V and 0 bases from J, with 16 bases in between. The CDR3 sequence is 16 residues long. Germline V lookup: CDR1 DFQATT, CDR2 SNEGSKA (reference sequence).

This clonotype turned up a few times. This chain links TRBV6-2 or TRBV6-3 with TRBJ2-5; D tentatively fits TRBD1 or TRBD2 (5 bases each). The V gene's germline CDR1 is MNHEY and CDR2 SVGEGT. The CDR3 sequence is 15 residues long. Trimming stripped 8 bases from V and 1 base from J, with 17 bases between. DNA of the CDR3: TGTGCCAGCTCCCCCCGGGGCCAACCCCAAGAGACCCAGTACTTC. It encodes CASSPRGQPQETQYF.

In this sample, this clonotype turned up a few times. The chain carries TRBV15 and TRBJ2-2; no definite D call. This CDR3 contains 16 residues. Germline V gene sequence: CDR1 LNHNV, CDR2 YYDKDF (reference sequence). V was shortened by 3 bases and J by 4 bases, with 15 bases between the two germline ends. CDR3 residues: CATSRRLTQFTGELFF. As DNA, the CDR3 is TGTGCCACCAGCAGGAGGTTGACACAATTCACCGGGGAGCTGTTTTTT.

The genes are TRBV13 and TRBJ1-1; no reliable D call. The CDR3 is made up of 15 amino acids. Germline V gene sequence: CDR1 PRHDT, CDR2 FYEKMQ (reference sequence). With 5 bases removed from V and 0 bases from J, the gap between germline ends came to 13 bases. For the CDR3, the DNA is TGTGCCAGCAGCCTCAACCGGCATTTGAACACTGAAGCTTTCTTT. Protein sequence: CASSLNRHLNTEAFF.

This clonotype was seen a single time. The chain is built from TRBV28 and TRBJ1-3, with D perhaps matching TRBD1 (5 bases). The CDR3 spans 15 residues. The ends were cut back, 8 bases at V and 5 bases at J, with 19 bases in the middle. CDR1 and CDR2 (germline): MDHEN, SYDVKM. The CDR3 loop is CASWQQGVLRNTIYF. CDR3 sequence (DNA): TGTGCCAGCTGGCAGCAGGGAGTGCTACGAAACACCATATATTTT.

The V call is TRBV27, the J call TRBJ2-1; unclear D gene. V shed 3 bases and J shed 9 bases, with 18 bases lying between them. CDR1 MNHEY and CDR2 SMNVEV come from the germline V gene (reference sequence). The CDR3 is made up of 15 amino acids. CDR3 sequence reads: CASSLQSQIAIEQFF. CDR3 sequence (DNA): TGTGCCAGCAGTTTGCAGTCGCAGATAGCTATTGAGCAGTTCTTC.

This clonotype has a count of ten or more. The CDR3 loop reads CASSQWRENANYGYTF. The CDR3 DNA is TGTGCCAGCAGCCAATGGAGGGAGAATGCTAACTATGGCTACACCTTC. V is TRBV11-2 and J is TRBJ1-2; D call uncertain. The CDR3 is 16 amino acids. Trimming left V 5 bases short and J 0 bases short, with 16 bases between. The germline gives CDR1 SGHAT, CDR2 FQNNGV.

This clonotype occurred a few times. The genes are TRBV7-2 and TRBJ2-7; 10 nucleotides match TRBD2. CDR3 size: 16 residues. V was clipped by 5 bases and J by 4 bases; unmatched bases: 11. Germline V gene sequence: CDR1 SGHTA, CDR2 FQGNSA. The CDR3 region is CASSPGGYSGGYEQYF. DNA of the CDR3: TGTGCCAGCAGCCCGGGGGGATATAGCGGGGGGTACGAGCAGTACTTC.

The sample holds many counts of this clonotype. The V call is TRBV7-2, the J call TRBJ1-2; no reliable D call. Germline assignment: CDR1 SGHTA and CDR2 FQGNSA. The CDR3 runs 14 residues. Trimming left V 0 bases short and J 4 bases short, with 9 bases between. CDR3 sequence (DNA): TGTGCCAGCAGCTTAGCTGGTCAGTTCTATGGCTACACCTTC. It codes for CASSLAGQFYGYTF. Full variable domain (rest looked up from reference TRBV7-2 and TRBJ1-2): GAGVSQSPSNKVTEKGKDVELRCDPISGHTALYWYRQSLGQGLEFLIYFQGNSAPDKSGLPSDRFSAERTGGSVSTLTIQRTQQEDSAVYLCASSLAGQFYGYTFGSGTRLTVV.

This clonotype turned up a few times. V gene TRBV7-9 combines with J gene TRBJ2-7, with TRBD1 matching 10 bases. V was pared by 5 bases and J by 2 bases, with 9 bases of the junction left unmatched. Per germline, CDR1 SEHNR and CDR2 FQNEAQ (reference sequence). The CDR3 totals 16 residues. DNA of the CDR3: TGTGCCAGCAGCCCTTTGGGACAGGGGTTCGCCTACGAGCAGTACTTC. It specifies CASSPLGQGFAYEQYF.

This clonotype occurred a few times. DNA of the CDR3: TGTGCCAGCAGCTCATCTAGCGGGGGCCCCTCCTACAATGAGCAGTTCTTC. Translating it yields CASSSSSGGPSYNEQFF. The chain has TRBV5-4 and TRBJ2-1, with 10 nucleotides matching TRBD2. The CDR3 spans 17 residues. The trim removed 3 bases at V and 0 bases at J, leaving 6 bases unmatched. The germline CDR1 and CDR2 sequences are SGHNT and YYREEE (reference sequence).

In this sample, this clonotype turned up a few times. This chain joins TRBV10-3 and TRBJ2-7; D is possibly TRBD1 (6 bases). The CDR3 loop spans 13 amino acids. With 3 bases removed from V and 3 bases from J, the gap between germline ends came to 9 bases. Germline V gene sequence: CDR1 ENHRY, CDR2 SYGVKD. In DNA form, the CDR3 reads TGTGCCATCAGTGAAGGGGGATTCTACGAGCAGTACTTC. It codes for CAISEGGFYEQYF.

This clonotype came up a few times. The V and J genes are TRBV27 and TRBJ2-7, with 7 bases identical to TRBD1. Trimming cost V 6 bases and J 2 bases; bases outside gene matches: 22. Germline V lookup: CDR1 MNHEY, CDR2 SMNVEV (reference sequence). The CDR3 loop spans 19 amino acids. The CDR3 DNA reads as TGTGCCAGCAGCCCCCTATCCATCCACAGGGGCCATACCGCCTACGAGCAGTACTTC. Protein: CASSPLSIHRGHTAYEQYF.

This clonotype was recorded many times. The rearrangement joins TRBV10-3 to TRBJ2-6; D call uncertain. The CDR3 covers 14 residues. V was clipped by 5 bases and J by 1 base, with 6 bases between them. CDR1 is ENHRY, CDR2 SYGVKD, per germline. The CDR3 loop is CAISPSSGANVLTF. In DNA, the CDR3 is TGTGCCATCAGTCCTTCATCTGGGGCCAACGTCCTGACTTTC.